This is a list of T cell receptor beta chains from one sample in a study of blood T cell repertoires in COVID-19. The method was immunoSEQ multiplex PCR; TCRdb's version includes in-frame clones alone and lacks a portion of them. Altogether tens of thousands of clones are present, 65% to 85% being singletons, with the ten largest covering 4% to 5%. The sequencing sample was made of peripheral blood. The receptors here all came from a woman aged 60-75 years with acute or convalescent COVID-19. Each CDR3 is given with its conserved first and last residue. D genes are given only for firm matches. Clone size, where shown, is once, few, many, or a class for clones that have expanded.

V gene	J gene	D gene	clone size	CDR3 protein	CDR3 DNA
TRBV6-5	TRBJ1-1	TRBD1	-	CASSRQGFGTEAFF	TGTGCCAGCAGCCGACAGGGCTTCGGGACTGAAGCTTTCTTT
TRBV5-5	TRBJ1-6	-	-	CASSLGDRDNSPLHF	TGTGCCAGCAGCTTGGGTGACAGAGATAATTCACCCCTCCACTTT
TRBV19	TRBJ1-2	TRBD1	-	CASSRQGANYGYTF	TGTGCCAGTAGTCGTCAGGGGGCCAACTATGGCTACACCTTC
TRBV19	TRBJ2-1	TRBD1	-	CASSIRDRGFNEQFF	TGTGCCAGTAGTATCCGGGACAGGGGCTTCAATGAGCAGTTCTTC
TRBV19	TRBJ1-2	-	-	CASSIARTRLYGYTF	TGTGCCAGTAGTATAGCCCGGACAAGACTCTATGGCTACACCTTC
TRBV3-1/TRBV3-2	TRBJ2-1	TRBD2	-	CASSQVAGGSPQFF	TGTGCCAGCAGCCAAGTGGCCGGCGGGAGTCCGCAGTTCTTC
TRBV20-1	TRBJ1-3	-	-	CSASPLRVSTIYF	TGCAGTGCTAGTCCCCTCAGGGTTTCAACCATATATTTT
TRBV7-6	TRBJ1-5	-	-	CASSLAQGNQPQHF	TGTGCCAGCAGCTTAGCACAGGGAAACCAGCCCCAGCATTTT
TRBV6-5	TRBJ2-1	TRBD1	-	CASERQGSYNEQFF	TGTGCCAGCGAACGACAGGGGTCCTACAATGAGCAGTTCTTC
TRBV6-1	TRBJ1-2	-	-	CASSEMGGVSGYTF	TGTGCCAGCAGTGAAATGGGGGGAGTCAGTGGCTACACCTTC
TRBV7-2	TRBJ1-5	TRBD1	few	CASSLEGQINQPQHF	TGTGCCAGCAGCTTAGAGGGACAGATTAATCAGCCCCAGCATTTT
TRBV7-9	TRBJ1-6	-	-	CASSLLGVDSPLHF	TGTGCCAGCAGCTTGCTCGGGGTCGATTCACCCCTCCACTTT
TRBV2	TRBJ2-7	TRBD2	-	CASSGLAGRSEQYF	TGTGCCAGCAGTGGCCTAGCGGGACGGTCCGAGCAGTACTTC
TRBV5-4	TRBJ2-3	-	-	CASSKKALASTDTQYF	TGTGCCAGCAGCAAAAAAGCGCTTGCTAGCACAGATACGCAGTATTTT
TRBV15	TRBJ1-2	-	-	CATKRSWGMGSPYANYGYTF	TGTGCCACCAAGAGAAGCTGGGGAATGGGGAGTCCGTATGCTAACTATGGCTACACCTTC
TRBV18	TRBJ2-7	TRBD2	-	CASSPRGLAGGNEQYF	TGTGCCAGCTCCCCTCGGGGCCTAGCGGGAGGGAACGAGCAGTACTTC
TRBV12-5	TRBJ2-3	-	once	CASSGVATDTQYF	TGTGCTAGTTCAGGGGTAGCGACAGATACGCAGTATTTT
TRBV14	TRBJ2-5	-	few	CASSQENQGTQYF	TGTGCCAGCAGCCAAGAAAACCAGGGGACCCAGTACTTC
TRBV6-5	TRBJ1-2	TRBD1	-	CASKGQGGHYGYTF	TGTGCCAGCAAAGGACAGGGAGGACACTATGGCTACACCTTC
TRBV24-1	TRBJ2-7	-	-	CATSAATARRSGEQYF	TGTGCCACCAGTGCCGCCACCGCGAGGCGTAGCGGCGAGCAGTACTTC
TRBV6-1	TRBJ1-2	TRBD1	-	CASSGAGTASSTNYGYTF	TGTGCCAGCAGTGGGGCCGGGACAGCCTCTAGTACTAACTATGGCTACACCTTC
TRBV5-5	TRBJ2-2	-	-	CASSLDFRETGELFF	TGTGCCAGCAGCTTGGACTTTCGGGAAACCGGGGAGCTGTTTTTT
TRBV5-8	TRBJ2-3	TRBD1	-	CASSLADREDTQYF	TGTGCCAGCAGCTTGGCGGACAGGGAAGATACGCAGTATTTT
TRBV2	TRBJ1-2	-	few	CASSYVRGYTF	TGTGCCAGCAGCTATGTGCGTGGCTACACCTTC
TRBV6-5	TRBJ2-5	TRBD1	-	CASSPPGQVGTQYF	TGTGCCAGCAGTCCCCCGGGACAGGTCGGGACCCAGTACTTC
TRBV5-1	TRBJ2-1	-	-	CASSGEAVVNNEQFF	TGCGCCAGCAGCGGGGAAGCGGTGGTTAACAATGAGCAGTTCTTC
TRBV19	TRBJ1-6	-	-	CATQTASYNSPLHF	TGTGCCACTCAGACAGCCTCCTATAATTCACCCCTCCACTTT
TRBV30	TRBJ1-3	-	-	CAWSVRTVDTIYF	TGTGCCTGGAGTGTTAGGACAGTCGACACCATATATTTT
TRBV29-1	TRBJ2-7	-	-	CSVEDPGGSSYEQYF	TGCAGCGTTGAAGATCCGGGGGGCTCCTCCTACGAGCAGTACTTC
TRBV29-1	TRBJ1-4	TRBD1	-	CSERDRGGKLFF	TGCAGCGAGCGGGACAGGGGTGGAAAACTGTTTTTT
TRBV19	TRBJ1-2	TRBD1	-	CASSMQRGGGRSDGYTF	TGTGCCAGTAGTATGCAGCGAGGGGGCGGAAGATCGGATGGCTACACCTTC
TRBV30	TRBJ1-2	TRBD1	-	CAWAVRGLGYTF	TGTGCCTGGGCGGTCAGGGGGCTTGGCTACACCTTC
TRBV5-1	TRBJ2-5	TRBD2	-	CASSLGPRGDQETQYF	TGCGCCAGCAGCTTGGGCCCTCGGGGGGACCAAGAGACCCAGTACTTC
TRBV5-1	TRBJ2-1	TRBD2	-	CASSLSGGSSYNEQFF	TGCGCCAGCAGCTTGAGCGGGGGGAGCTCCTACAATGAGCAGTTCTTC